This TCR beta chain was recovered during a study of blood T cell repertoires in COVID-19. Overall study context: Samples of COVID-19 (acute and convalescent) were obtained from the United States, Italy and Spain.

The protocol was immunoSEQ multiplex PCR, while the TCRdb copy is restricted to in-frame clones and leaves out a portion. The data hold more than 80,000 clones, with about 70% observed a single time. Trimming shortened V by 5 bases and J by 1 base, and 8 bases separated the two germline ends. This CDR3 contains 13 residues. In germline, CDR1 is ENHRY, CDR2 SYGVKD. This clone showed up just a few times. This sequence originates from a human donor with acute or convalescent COVID-19. The donor label of this sample is uncertain. Sequenced sample: peripheral blood. The gene calls are TRBV10-3 and TRBJ1-1; unclear D gene. CDR3 in DNA: TGTGCCATCAGTTACAGTAGGAACACTGAAGCTTTCTTT. Translated, it gives CAISYSRNTEAFF.